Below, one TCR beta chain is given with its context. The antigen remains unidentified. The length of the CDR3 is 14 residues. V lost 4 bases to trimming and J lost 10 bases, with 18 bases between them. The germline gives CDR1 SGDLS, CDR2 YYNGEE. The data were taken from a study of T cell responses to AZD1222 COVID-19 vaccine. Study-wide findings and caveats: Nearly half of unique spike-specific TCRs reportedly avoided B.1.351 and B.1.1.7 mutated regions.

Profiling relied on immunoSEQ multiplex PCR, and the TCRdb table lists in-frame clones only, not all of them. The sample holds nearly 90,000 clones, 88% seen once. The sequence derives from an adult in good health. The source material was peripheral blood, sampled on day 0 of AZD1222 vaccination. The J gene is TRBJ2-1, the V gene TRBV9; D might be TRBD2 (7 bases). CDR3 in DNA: TGTGCCAGCAGCCCTAGGGGGGACTACCTAGAGCAGTTCTTC. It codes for CASSPRGDYLEQFF.